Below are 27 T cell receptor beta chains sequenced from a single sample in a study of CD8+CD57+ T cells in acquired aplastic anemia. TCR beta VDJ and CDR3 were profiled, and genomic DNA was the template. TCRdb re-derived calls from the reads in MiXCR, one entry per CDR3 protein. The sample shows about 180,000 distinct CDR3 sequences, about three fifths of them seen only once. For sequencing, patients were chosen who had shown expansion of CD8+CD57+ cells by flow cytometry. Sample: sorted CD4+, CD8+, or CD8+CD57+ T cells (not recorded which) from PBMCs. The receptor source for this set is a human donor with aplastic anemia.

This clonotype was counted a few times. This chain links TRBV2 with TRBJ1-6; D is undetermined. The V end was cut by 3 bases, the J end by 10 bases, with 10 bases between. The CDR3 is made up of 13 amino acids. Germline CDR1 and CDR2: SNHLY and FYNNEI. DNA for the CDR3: TGTGCCAGCAGTGAGGGCATATTGTCACCCCTCCACTTT. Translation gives CASSEGILSPLHF.

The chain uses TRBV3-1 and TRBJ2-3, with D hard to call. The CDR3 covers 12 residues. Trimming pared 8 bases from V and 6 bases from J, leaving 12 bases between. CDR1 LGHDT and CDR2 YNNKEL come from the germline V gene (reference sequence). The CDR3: CASAMVGDTQYF. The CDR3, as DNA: TGTGCCAGCGCCATGGTAGGGGATACGCAGTATTTT.

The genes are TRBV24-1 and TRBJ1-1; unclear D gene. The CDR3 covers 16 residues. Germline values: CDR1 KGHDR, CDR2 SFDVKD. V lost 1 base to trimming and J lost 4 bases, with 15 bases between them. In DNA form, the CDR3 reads TGTGCCACCAGTGATTTTGTGGACGGAGACACCACTGAAGCTTTCTTT. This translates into CATSDFVDGDTTEAFF.

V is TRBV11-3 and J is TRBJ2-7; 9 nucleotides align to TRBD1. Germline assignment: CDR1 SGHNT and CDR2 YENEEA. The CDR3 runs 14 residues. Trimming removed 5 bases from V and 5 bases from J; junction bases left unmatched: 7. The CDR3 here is CASSTQGAFHEQYF. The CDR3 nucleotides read TGTGCCAGCAGCACACAGGGGGCGTTCCACGAGCAGTACTTC.

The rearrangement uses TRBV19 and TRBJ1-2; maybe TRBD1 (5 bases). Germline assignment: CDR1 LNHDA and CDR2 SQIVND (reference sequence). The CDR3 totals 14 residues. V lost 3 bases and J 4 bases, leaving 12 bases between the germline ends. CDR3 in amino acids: CASSMGRTAYGYTF. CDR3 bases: TGTGCCAGTAGTATGGGACGGACTGCCTATGGCTACACCTTC.

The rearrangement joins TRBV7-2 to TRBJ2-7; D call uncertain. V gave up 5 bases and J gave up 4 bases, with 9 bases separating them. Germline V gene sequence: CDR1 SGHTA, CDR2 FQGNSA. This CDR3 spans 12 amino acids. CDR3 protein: CASSTDKYEQYF. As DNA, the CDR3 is TGTGCCAGCAGCACAGACAAGTACGAGCAGTACTTC.

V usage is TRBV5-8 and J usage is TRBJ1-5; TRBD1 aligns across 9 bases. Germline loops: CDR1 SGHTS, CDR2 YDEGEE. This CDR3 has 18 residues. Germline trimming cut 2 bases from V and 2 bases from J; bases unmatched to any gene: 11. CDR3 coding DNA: TGTGCCAGCAGCTTACCAGGACAGGGGTTTTGGCGCAATCAGCCCCAGCATTTT. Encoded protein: CASSLPGQGFWRNQPQHF.

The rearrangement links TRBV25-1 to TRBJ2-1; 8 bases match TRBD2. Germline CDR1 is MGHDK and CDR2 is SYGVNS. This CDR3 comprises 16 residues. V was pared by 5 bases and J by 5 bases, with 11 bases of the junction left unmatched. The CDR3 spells CASSPDRSGADNEQFF. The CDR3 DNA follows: TGTGCCAGCAGTCCCGATCGTAGCGGGGCTGACAATGAGCAGTTCTTC.

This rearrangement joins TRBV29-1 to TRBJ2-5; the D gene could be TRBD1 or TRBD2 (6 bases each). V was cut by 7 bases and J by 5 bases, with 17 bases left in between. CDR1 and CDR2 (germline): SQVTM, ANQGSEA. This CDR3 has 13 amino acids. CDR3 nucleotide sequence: TGCAGCGAGGGGGTAGCGGTGGTCGAGACCCAGTACTTC. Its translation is CSEGVAVVETQYF.

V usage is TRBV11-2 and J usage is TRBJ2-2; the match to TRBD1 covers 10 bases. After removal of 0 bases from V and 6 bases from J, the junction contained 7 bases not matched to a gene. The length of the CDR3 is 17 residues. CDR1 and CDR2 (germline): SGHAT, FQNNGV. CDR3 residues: CASSLDLTGGAPGELFF. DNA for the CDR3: TGTGCCAGCAGCTTAGATTTGACAGGGGGCGCACCCGGGGAGCTGTTTTTT.

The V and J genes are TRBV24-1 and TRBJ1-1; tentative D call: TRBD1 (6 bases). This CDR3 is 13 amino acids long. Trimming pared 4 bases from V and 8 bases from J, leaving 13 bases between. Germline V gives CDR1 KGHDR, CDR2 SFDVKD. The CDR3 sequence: CATSDPDRREAFF. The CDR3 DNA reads TGTGCCACCAGTGACCCTGACAGGCGCGAAGCTTTCTTT.

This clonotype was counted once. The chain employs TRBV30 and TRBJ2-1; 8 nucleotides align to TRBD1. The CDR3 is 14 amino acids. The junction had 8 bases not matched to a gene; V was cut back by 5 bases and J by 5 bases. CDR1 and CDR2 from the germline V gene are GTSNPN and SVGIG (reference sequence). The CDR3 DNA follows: TGTGCCTGGGGTCGACAGGGGCTCAACAATGAGCAGTTCTTC. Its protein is CAWGRQGLNNEQFF.

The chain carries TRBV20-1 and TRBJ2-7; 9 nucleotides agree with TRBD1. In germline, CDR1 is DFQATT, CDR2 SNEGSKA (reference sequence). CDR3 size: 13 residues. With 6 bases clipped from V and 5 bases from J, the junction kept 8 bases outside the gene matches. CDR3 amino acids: CSAGGTGWHEQYF. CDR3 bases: TGCAGTGCGGGAGGGACAGGGTGGCACGAGCAGTACTTC.

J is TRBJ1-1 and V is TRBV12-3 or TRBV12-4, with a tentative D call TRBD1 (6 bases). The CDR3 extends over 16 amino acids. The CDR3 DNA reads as TGTGCTAGTGCCTCCGGTGGGGGGACAATTAACACTGAAGCTTTCTTT. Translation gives CASASGGGTINTEAFF.

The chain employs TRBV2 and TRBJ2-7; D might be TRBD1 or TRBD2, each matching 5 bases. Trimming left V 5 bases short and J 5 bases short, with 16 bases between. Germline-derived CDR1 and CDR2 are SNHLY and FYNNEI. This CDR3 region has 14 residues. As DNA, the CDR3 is TGTGCCAGCAGTTATCTCCAGAGGGGACACGAGCAGTACTTC. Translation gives CASSYLQRGHEQYF.

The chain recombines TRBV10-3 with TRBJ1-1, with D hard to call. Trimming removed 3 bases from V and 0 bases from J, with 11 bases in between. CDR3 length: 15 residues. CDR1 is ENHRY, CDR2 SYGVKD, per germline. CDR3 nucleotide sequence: TGTGCCATCAGTGAAAGTCAGGACTTGAACACTGAAGCTTTCTTT. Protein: CAISESQDLNTEAFF.

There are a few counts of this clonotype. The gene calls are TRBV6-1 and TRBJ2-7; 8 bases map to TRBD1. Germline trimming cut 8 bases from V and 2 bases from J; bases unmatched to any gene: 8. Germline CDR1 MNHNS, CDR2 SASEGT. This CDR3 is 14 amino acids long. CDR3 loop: CASLDRDRTYEQYF. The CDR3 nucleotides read TGTGCCAGCCTGGACAGGGATAGAACCTACGAGCAGTACTTC.

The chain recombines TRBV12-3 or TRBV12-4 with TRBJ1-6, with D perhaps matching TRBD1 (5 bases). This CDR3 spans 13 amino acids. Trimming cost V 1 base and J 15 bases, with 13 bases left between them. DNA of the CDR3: TGTGCCAGCAGTTTAGAAGCGTTGGGGGGCCTCCACTTT. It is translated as CASSLEALGGLHF.

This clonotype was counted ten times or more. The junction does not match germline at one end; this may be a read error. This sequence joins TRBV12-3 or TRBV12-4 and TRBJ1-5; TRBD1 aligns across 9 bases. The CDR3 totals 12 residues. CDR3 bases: TGTGCCAGCAGCCTAGGGGGACAGGGCATGAATTTT. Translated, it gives CASSLGGQGMNF.

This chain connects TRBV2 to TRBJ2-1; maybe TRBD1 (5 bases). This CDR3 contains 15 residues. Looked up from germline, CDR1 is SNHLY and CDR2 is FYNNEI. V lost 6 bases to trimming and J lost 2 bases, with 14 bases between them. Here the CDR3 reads CASREQVGAYNEQFF. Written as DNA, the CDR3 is TGTGCCAGCAGAGAACAGGTGGGCGCCTACAATGAGCAGTTCTTC. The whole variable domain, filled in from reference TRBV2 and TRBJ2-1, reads EPEVTQTPSHQVTQMGQEVILRCVPISNHLYFYWYRQILGQKVEFLVSFYNNEISEKSEIFDDQFSVERPDGSNFTLKIRSTKLEDSAMYFCASREQVGAYNEQFFGPGTRLTVL.

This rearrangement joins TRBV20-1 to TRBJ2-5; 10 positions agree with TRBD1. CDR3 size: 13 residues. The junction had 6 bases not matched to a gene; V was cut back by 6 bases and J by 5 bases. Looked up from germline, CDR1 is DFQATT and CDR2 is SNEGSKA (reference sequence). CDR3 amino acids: CSARQGARETQYF. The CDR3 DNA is TGCAGTGCCCGACAGGGGGCTAGGGAGACCCAGTACTTC.

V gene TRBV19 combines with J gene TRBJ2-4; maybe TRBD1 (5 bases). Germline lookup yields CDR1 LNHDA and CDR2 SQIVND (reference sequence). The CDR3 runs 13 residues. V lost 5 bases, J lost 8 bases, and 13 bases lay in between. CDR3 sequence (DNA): TGTGCCAGTAGTGATAGGGGCTGGGACATTCAGTACTTC. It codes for CASSDRGWDIQYF.

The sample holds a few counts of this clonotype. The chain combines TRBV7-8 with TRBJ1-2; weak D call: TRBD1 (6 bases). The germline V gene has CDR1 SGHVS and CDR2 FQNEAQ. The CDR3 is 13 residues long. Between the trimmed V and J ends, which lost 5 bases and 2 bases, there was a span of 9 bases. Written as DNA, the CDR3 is TGTGCCAGCAGCCCCGGACAGAACTATGGCTACACCTTC. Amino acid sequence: CASSPGQNYGYTF.

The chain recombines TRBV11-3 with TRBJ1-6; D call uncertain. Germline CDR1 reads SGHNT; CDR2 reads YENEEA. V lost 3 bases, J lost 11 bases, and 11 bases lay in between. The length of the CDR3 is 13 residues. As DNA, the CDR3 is TGTGCCAGCAGCTTGGGGAGGAATCCACCCCTCCACTTT. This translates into CASSLGRNPPLHF.

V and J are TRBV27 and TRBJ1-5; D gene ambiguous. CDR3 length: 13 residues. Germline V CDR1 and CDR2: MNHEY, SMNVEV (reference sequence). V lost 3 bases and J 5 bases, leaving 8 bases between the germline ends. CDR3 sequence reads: CASSFSRDQPQHF. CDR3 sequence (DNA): TGTGCCAGCAGTTTTTCGCGGGATCAGCCCCAGCATTTT.

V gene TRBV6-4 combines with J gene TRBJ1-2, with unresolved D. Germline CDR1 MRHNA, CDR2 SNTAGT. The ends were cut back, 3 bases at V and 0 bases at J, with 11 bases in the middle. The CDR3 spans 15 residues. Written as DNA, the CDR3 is TGTGCCAGCAGTGAAGAGGCAGGAGCTAACTATGGCTACACCTTC. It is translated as CASSEEAGANYGYTF.

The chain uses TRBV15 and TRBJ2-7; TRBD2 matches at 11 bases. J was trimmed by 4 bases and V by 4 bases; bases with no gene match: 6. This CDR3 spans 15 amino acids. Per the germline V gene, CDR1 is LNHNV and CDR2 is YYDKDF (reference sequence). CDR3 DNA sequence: TGTGCCACCAGCACCGGACTAGCGGGCGCATACGAGCAGTACTTC. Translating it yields CATSTGLAGAYEQYF.